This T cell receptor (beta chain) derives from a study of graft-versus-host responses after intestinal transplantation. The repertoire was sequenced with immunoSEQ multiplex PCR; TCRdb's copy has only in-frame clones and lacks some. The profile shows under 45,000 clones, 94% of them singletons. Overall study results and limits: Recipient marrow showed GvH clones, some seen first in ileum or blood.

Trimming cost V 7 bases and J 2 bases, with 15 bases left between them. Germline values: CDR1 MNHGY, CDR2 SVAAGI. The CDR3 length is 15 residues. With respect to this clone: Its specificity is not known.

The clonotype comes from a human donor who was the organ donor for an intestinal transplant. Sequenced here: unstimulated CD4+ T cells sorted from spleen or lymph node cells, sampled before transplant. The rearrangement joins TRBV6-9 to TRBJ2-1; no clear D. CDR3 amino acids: CASMGPVDPYNEQFF. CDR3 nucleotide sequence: TGTGCCAGCATGGGCCCCGTGGACCCCTACAATGAGCAGTTCTTC.